The rows below give T cell receptor beta chains drawn from one sample of a study of vaccination effects on CD4 cells after COVID-19. Antigen specificity for these receptors is unknown. Method: immunoSEQ multiplex PCR; TCRdb's copy keeps in-frame clones and lacks some. The top ten hold roughly 2% of the sample, which has 70,000 or so clones, roughly 80% seen once. The material sequenced was CD4+ T cells from PBMCs cultured without peptide, taken before COVID-19 vaccination. All receptors derive from a human donor who received a COVID-19 vaccine. The CDR3 runs from the conserved cysteine through the conserved F or W. D genes are given only for firm matches. Size tells how often a clone was seen (once, few, many) or the class of an expanded clone, and some rows leave it out.

j_call: TRBJ2-3; v_call: TRBV3-1/TRBV3-2; clone_size: NA; d_call: NA; cdr3_nt: TGTGCCAGCAGCCCCTACAGGGATAGAGATACGCAGTATTTT; cdr3_aa: CASSPYRDRDTQYF
j_call: TRBJ1-1; v_call: TRBV24-1; clone_size: once; d_call: TRBD1; cdr3_nt: TGTGCCACCAGGGCAGGGGGCTCACGCACTGAAGCTTTCTTT; cdr3_aa: CATRAGGSRTEAFF
j_call: TRBJ1-1; v_call: TRBV7-3; clone_size: NA; d_call: NA; cdr3_nt: TGTGCCAGCAGCTTAGACCCGAACACTGAAGCTTTCTTT; cdr3_aa: CASSLDPNTEAFF
j_call: TRBJ2-1; v_call: TRBV16; clone_size: NA; d_call: TRBD1; cdr3_nt: TGTGCCAGCAGCCAATTGGGACAGGAGCAGTTCTTC; cdr3_aa: CASSQLGQEQFF
j_call: TRBJ2-3; v_call: TRBV5-1; clone_size: few; d_call: TRBD2; cdr3_nt: TGCGCCAGCAGCTTGCAGCGGGGGAGCGCAGATACGCAGTATTTT; cdr3_aa: CASSLQRGSADTQYF
j_call: TRBJ2-4; v_call: TRBV7-2; clone_size: NA; d_call: NA; cdr3_nt: TGTGCCAGCAGCATAGATCTAGCCAAAAACATTCAGTACTTC; cdr3_aa: CASSIDLAKNIQYF
j_call: TRBJ1-5; v_call: TRBV24-1; clone_size: NA; d_call: NA; cdr3_nt: TGTGCCACGTCAAATAGCAATCAGCCCCAGCATTTT; cdr3_aa: CATSNSNQPQHF
j_call: TRBJ2-3; v_call: TRBV5-1; clone_size: NA; d_call: TRBD2; cdr3_nt: TGCGCCAGCAGCTTGGCTGCTAGCGGGGAGCTAGATACGCAGTATTTT; cdr3_aa: CASSLAASGELDTQYF
j_call: TRBJ1-5; v_call: TRBV27; clone_size: NA; d_call: NA; cdr3_nt: TGTGCCAGCAGAACAGGGAGTCAGCCCCAGCATTTT; cdr3_aa: CASRTGSQPQHF
j_call: TRBJ1-4; v_call: TRBV5-8; clone_size: NA; d_call: TRBD1; cdr3_nt: TGTGCCACCCAACAGGGGGCGGTTGAAAAACTGTTTTTT; cdr3_aa: CATQQGAVEKLFF
j_call: TRBJ1-1; v_call: TRBV18; clone_size: few; d_call: NA; cdr3_nt: TGTGCCAGCTCAAGGGTAGGTCTCACTGAAGCTTTCTTT; cdr3_aa: CASSRVGLTEAFF
j_call: TRBJ2-3; v_call: TRBV4-1; clone_size: once; d_call: NA; cdr3_nt: TGCGCCAGCAGCCAAGAATGGTCGGGCGGCGGTAACACAGATACGCAGTATTTT; cdr3_aa: CASSQEWSGGGNTDTQYF
j_call: TRBJ1-2; v_call: TRBV30; clone_size: NA; d_call: NA; cdr3_nt: TGTGCCTGGAGTTCATCCAGGAGCTATGGCTACACCTTC; cdr3_aa: CAWSSSRSYGYTF
j_call: TRBJ2-4; v_call: TRBV6-6; clone_size: NA; d_call: TRBD2; cdr3_nt: TGTGCCAGCACCCTAGCGGGGGGTTCAAAAAACATTCAGTACTTC; cdr3_aa: CASTLAGGSKNIQYF
j_call: TRBJ1-2; v_call: TRBV15; clone_size: NA; d_call: NA; cdr3_nt: TGTGCCACCAGCAGAGTTTCCGGGGAAGGCTATGGCTACACCTTC; cdr3_aa: CATSRVSGEGYGYTF
j_call: TRBJ1-3; v_call: TRBV19; clone_size: NA; d_call: NA; cdr3_nt: TGTGCCAGTAGTACAGGGAGCTCTGGAAACACCATATATTTT; cdr3_aa: CASSTGSSGNTIYF
j_call: TRBJ1-6; v_call: TRBV25-1; clone_size: NA; d_call: NA; cdr3_nt: TGTGCCAGCACCCCCGGGCCCTACTATTCACCCCTCCACTTT; cdr3_aa: CASTPGPYYSPLHF
j_call: TRBJ2-5; v_call: TRBV9; clone_size: NA; d_call: NA; cdr3_nt: TGTGCCAGCAGCGTAGCCCTGTCGGGGGTAGAGACCCAGTACTTC; cdr3_aa: CASSVALSGVETQYF
j_call: TRBJ1-1; v_call: TRBV5-1; clone_size: NA; d_call: TRBD1; cdr3_nt: TGCGCCAGCAGTCTGACAGGGCTGAACACTGAAGCTTTCTTT; cdr3_aa: CASSLTGLNTEAFF
j_call: TRBJ1-2; v_call: TRBV9; clone_size: NA; d_call: TRBD1; cdr3_nt: TGTGCCAGCAGCGTAAATTTAAGACAGGGGGACCTATATGGCTACACCTTC; cdr3_aa: CASSVNLRQGDLYGYTF
j_call: TRBJ2-1; v_call: TRBV5-1; clone_size: NA; d_call: NA; cdr3_nt: TGCGCCAGCAGTTCTCTATACAATGAGCAGTTCTTC; cdr3_aa: CASSSLYNEQFF
j_call: TRBJ1-1; v_call: TRBV19; clone_size: NA; d_call: NA; cdr3_nt: TGTGCCAGTAGTATCCAGGGGTCCCTGAACACTGAAGCTTTCTTT; cdr3_aa: CASSIQGSLNTEAFF
j_call: TRBJ2-5; v_call: TRBV7-2; clone_size: NA; d_call: NA; cdr3_nt: TGTGCCAGCAGCCCCCCTCTACACGGAGAGACCCAGTACTTC; cdr3_aa: CASSPPLHGETQYF
j_call: TRBJ2-2; v_call: TRBV7-9; clone_size: few; d_call: TRBD2; cdr3_nt: TGTGCCAGCAGCTTAAGCGGGGCTGTCACCGGGGAGCTGTTTTTT; cdr3_aa: CASSLSGAVTGELFF
j_call: TRBJ2-1; v_call: TRBV2; clone_size: NA; d_call: NA; cdr3_nt: TGTGCCAGCCTGAAGGGCCGGAGCAATGAGCAGTTCTTC; cdr3_aa: CASLKGRSNEQFF
j_call: TRBJ2-3; v_call: TRBV19; clone_size: NA; d_call: TRBD2; cdr3_nt: TGTGCCAGTAGTATAGCGGGGGGGGTGAGCACAGATACGCAGTATTTT; cdr3_aa: CASSIAGGVSTDTQYF
j_call: TRBJ1-1; v_call: TRBV18; clone_size: few; d_call: NA; cdr3_nt: TGTGCCAGCTACGTGCCAGAGCACACTGAAGCTTTCTTT; cdr3_aa: CASYVPEHTEAFF
j_call: TRBJ1-1; v_call: TRBV24-1; clone_size: NA; d_call: TRBD1; cdr3_nt: TGTGCCACCAGTGGGGGACAGGGTGAAGTTGAAGCTTTCTTT; cdr3_aa: CATSGGQGEVEAFF